These 15 T cell receptor beta chains originate from one sample sequenced in a study of OX40 agonist ivuxolimab in advanced cancers. The table came from immunoSEQ multiplex PCR; TCRdb's copy has only in-frame clones and leaves some out. The sample yields 80,000 to 130,000 clones, approximately 90% seen once. Sequencing used CD4+ or CD8+ T cells sorted from blood, obtained in a trial of the OX40 agonist ivuxolimab. Receptors were obtained from an adult with an advanced solid tumor such as melanoma, head and neck, liver or kidney cancer.

The sample holds one count of this clone. The chain carries TRBV7-2 and TRBJ2-5, with D maybe TRBD2 (6 bases). The V gene lost 2 bases and the J gene lost 1 base, with 14 bases spanning the gap. Germline CDR1 SGHTA, CDR2 FQGNSA. CDR3 length: 16 amino acids. The CDR3 region has the DNA TGTGCCAGCAGCTTATGGGCTAGCGCCCTCCAAGAGACCCAGTACTTC. This encodes CASSLWASALQETQYF.

The chain couples TRBV10-1 to TRBJ2-5; tentatively, D is TRBD1 (6 bases). CDR1 and CDR2 from the germline V gene are WNHNN and SYGVQD (reference sequence). The length of the CDR3 is 16 residues. Trimming took off 3 bases at V and 0 bases at J, with 14 bases between the two ends. The CDR3 is CASSEPLTGYQETQYF. DNA for the CDR3: TGCGCCAGCAGTGAACCACTGACAGGTTACCAAGAGACCCAGTACTTC.

The rearrangement links TRBV11-2 to TRBJ2-1; 7 bases are a match to TRBD1. The germline V gene encodes CDR1 SGHAT and CDR2 FQNNGV. With V trimmed by 7 bases and J by 5 bases, 8 bases remained unmatched. This CDR3 has 14 residues. For the CDR3, the DNA is TGTGCCAGCATTCGTGATAGGGGGCACAATGAGCAGTTCTTC. As protein: CASIRDRGHNEQFF. Using reference TRBV11-2 and TRBJ2-1 for the parts outside the CDR3, the full variable domain is EAGVAQSPRYKIIEKRQSVAFWCNPISGHATLYWYQQILGQGPKLLIQFQNNGVVDDSQLPKDRFSAERLKGVDSTLKIQPAKLEDSAVYLCASIRDRGHNEQFFGPGTRLTVL.

This clone was seen only a few times. The chain employs TRBV19 and TRBJ2-7, with D uncertain. Trimming left V 10 bases short and J 3 bases short, with 10 bases between. Per the germline V gene, CDR1 is LNHDA and CDR2 is SQIVND (reference sequence). CDR3 length equals 11 residues. The chain's CDR3 is CATSGHYEQYF. CDR3 in DNA: TGTGCCACCTCCGGGCACTACGAGCAGTACTTC. Variable domain in full (rest from reference TRBV19 and TRBJ2-7): DGGITQSPKYLFRKEGQNVTLSCEQNLNHDAMYWYRQDPGQGLRLIYYSQIVNDFQKGDIAEGYSVSREKKESFPLTVTSAQKNPTAFYLCATSGHYEQYFGPGTRLTVT.

The J gene is TRBJ1-5, the V gene TRBV27; 9 bases are a match to TRBD1. This CDR3 comprises 16 residues. Per the germline V gene, CDR1 is MNHEY and CDR2 is SMNVEV (reference sequence). J gave up 4 bases and V 0 bases, and 4 bases lay outside the gene matches. The CDR3: CASSLSWDRVNQPQHF. The CDR3 nucleotides read TGTGCCAGCAGTTTATCTTGGGACAGGGTTAATCAGCCCCAGCATTTT.

This chain uses TRBV7-9 with TRBJ2-3; D uncertain. V was clipped by 2 bases and J by 0 bases, with 9 bases between them. The CDR3 extends over 15 amino acids. Germline CDR1 and CDR2: SEHNR and FQNEAQ (reference sequence). CDR3 sequence: CASSLTRPSTDTQYF. CDR3 nucleotide sequence: TGTGCCAGCAGCTTAACGCGACCTAGCACAGATACGCAGTATTTT.

This rearrangement joins TRBV27 to TRBJ2-3; 7 bases match TRBD2. Germline V gene data show CDR1 as MNHEY and CDR2 as SMNVEV (reference sequence). The V segment lost 3 bases and the J segment 3 bases; nucleotides outside the gene matches: 3. The CDR3 is 14 amino acids. Here the CDR3 reads CASSFREVTDTQYF. CDR3 coding DNA: TGTGCCAGCAGTTTTCGGGAGGTGACAGATACGCAGTATTTT.

CDR3 DNA sequence: TGTGCCAGCAGTCAACTAGCGGGCGCCTACGAGCAGTACTTC. Its protein product is CASSQLAGAYEQYF. V gene TRBV27 combines with J gene TRBJ2-7; TRBD2 matches 9 bases. Unmatched junction bases numbered 4, after V lost 5 bases and J lost 2 bases. The CDR3 contains 14 residues. Germline assignment: CDR1 MNHEY and CDR2 SMNVEV (reference sequence).

Remarks on this clone: In the same sample, other DNA sequences code for this CDR3. This chain links TRBV6-6 with TRBJ1-5; the D is unclear. V was trimmed by 4 bases and J by 0 bases, leaving 10 bases between them. The length of the CDR3 is 15 residues. Per germline, CDR1 MNHNY and CDR2 SVGAGI (reference sequence). CDR3 protein: CASSLTGISNQPQHF. The DNA for the CDR3 is TGTGCCAGCAGTTTAACGGGGATTAGCAATCAGCCCCAGCATTTT.

The chain links TRBV5-4 to TRBJ2-7; D is ambiguous. The CDR3 is 14 amino acids. V lost 0 bases and J lost 6, with 13 bases in between. CDR1 is SGHNT and CDR2 is YYREEE in the germline V gene (reference sequence). The CDR3 loop reads CASSLEGPASEQYF. The CDR3 DNA is TGTGCCAGCAGCTTGGAAGGGCCCGCCAGCGAGCAGTACTTC.

V gene TRBV11-3 combines with J gene TRBJ2-1; D may match TRBD1 or TRBD2 (5 bases each). The CDR3 extends over 17 amino acids. V lost 0 bases, J lost 0 bases, and 12 bases lay in between. Germline values: CDR1 SGHNT, CDR2 YENEEA. DNA for the CDR3: TGTGCCAGCAGCTTAGATGAATCAGGGAGCTCCTACAATGAGCAGTTCTTC. Its protein is CASSLDESGSSYNEQFF.

The V gene is TRBV4-2, the J gene TRBJ1-3; 10 bases are a match to TRBD1. V shed 2 bases, J shed 3 bases, and the junction held 4 bases outside the gene matches. The CDR3 covers 16 residues. Germline V gives CDR1 LGHNA, CDR2 YNFKEQ. CDR3 residues: CASSQLGTGVGNTIYF. The CDR3 bases are TGTGCCAGCAGCCAACTCGGGACAGGGGTTGGAAACACCATATATTTT.

V is TRBV27 and J is TRBJ2-7; the D gene is possibly TRBD2 (6 bases). Germline CDR1 MNHEY, CDR2 SMNVEV (reference sequence). V was shortened by 0 bases and J by 2 bases, with 14 bases between the two germline ends. The CDR3 consists of 16 residues. CDR3 amino acids: CASSLSWASATYEQYF. In DNA, the CDR3 is TGTGCCAGCAGTTTATCATGGGCTAGCGCAACCTACGAGCAGTACTTC.

The chain carries TRBV6-5 and TRBJ2-7; the D gene could be TRBD1 or TRBD2 (5 bases each). Germline CDR1 and CDR2: MNHEY and SVGAGI. Trimming shortened V by 0 bases and J by 10 bases, and 16 bases separated the two germline ends. This CDR3 comprises 14 residues. CDR3 residues: CASSYSGRARKQYF. The DNA of the CDR3 is TGTGCCAGCAGTTACTCGGGACGGGCTAGGAAACAGTACTTC.

This rearrangement joins TRBV4-3 to TRBJ2-2; D not certain. Trimming left V 4 bases short and J 0 bases short, with 6 bases between. Germline CDR1 reads LGHNA; CDR2 reads YSLEER. The CDR3 is 14 amino acids. DNA for the CDR3: TGCGCCAGCAGCCTCCTGTCGAACACCGGGGAGCTGTTTTTT. Protein product: CASSLLSNTGELFF.